Listed here are 21 T cell receptor beta chains from one sample, sequenced in a study of CD8+ T cells in alopecia areata. It was cDNA, reverse transcribed from extracted RNA, that served as the sequencing template. Sequencing used immunoSEQ multiplex PCR; TCRdb keeps in-frame clones, though not all of them. The sample shows roughly 260,000 clones, none of them appearing just once. The study sorted pooled cutaneous lymph node cells by CD4, CD8alpha, NKG2D, NKG2ACE and other markers. The material sequenced was CD4+ T cells sorted from a lymph node. The source of these receptors is a C3H/HeJ mouse with alopecia areata. These mice share the MHC haplotype H2-k.

There are a few counts of this clone. Gene labels here are mouse ones. Read sequence stops 4 residues before the CDR3 end, and the germline J gene provides the missing end. This chain links TRBV13-2 with TRBJ2-1; TRBD1 matches 9 bases. The CDR3 consists of 14 residues. V shed 2 bases, J shed 4 bases, and the junction held 1 base outside the gene matches. Germline V gives CDR1 NNHNN, CDR2 SYGAGS (reference sequence). CDR3 region: CASGEGTGYAEQFF. Incomplete CDR3 DNA: TGTGCCAGCGGTGAGGGGACAGGGTATGCT.

With respect to this clone: Any gene name here is a mouse gene name. The read is 4 residues too short to cover the CDR3 end, so that end is filled in from the germline J gene. This sequence joins TRBV19 and TRBJ2-1; D might be TRBD1 (6 bases). CDR1 is FNHDT, CDR2 SITEND, per germline (reference sequence). This CDR3 is built from 16 residues. V lost 2 bases and J 1 base, leaving 13 bases between the germline ends. CDR3 loop: CASSISRGGNYAEQFF. The CDR3 DNA, read in part, is TGTGCCAGCAGTATCTCCAGGGGAGGGAACTATGCT.

This clone was found a few times. The germline and genes are mouse ones. Read sequence stops 4 residues before the CDR3 end, and the germline J gene provides the missing end. The V and J genes are TRBV1 and TRBJ2-1; TRBD1 is a possible D gene (5 bases). The CDR3 is 14 residues long. Per the germline V gene, CDR1 is NSQYPW and CDR2 is LRSPGD (reference sequence). Trimming shortened V by 3 bases and J by 6 bases, and 12 bases separated the two germline ends. The CDR3 loop is CTCSAPGRGAEQFF. CDR3 bases read: TGCACCTGCAGTGCCCCGGGAAGGGGTGCT.

This clone occurred a few times. Gene names and germline refer to mouse. The CDR3 goes on 4 residues after the read ends, and that part is filled in from the germline J gene. The sample holds other DNA sequences that translate to the same CDR3. This sequence joins TRBV19 and TRBJ1-1; no firm D call. Germline-derived CDR1 and CDR2 are FNHDT and SITEND (reference sequence). V was pared by 7 bases and J by 0 bases, with 4 bases between. This CDR3 region has 11 residues. The part of the CDR3 DNA that was read is TGTGCCAGCCGACAGAACACA. Its translation is CASRQNT. The entire CDR3 reads CASRQNTEVFF.

On this clone: Mouse gene names and germline throughout. The read terminates 4 residues ahead of where the CDR3 ends, so the germline J gene completes it. Different DNA sequences within this sample yield the same CDR3. The rearrangement uses TRBV1 and TRBJ2-1; 7 bases match TRBD2. Germline CDR1 NSQYPW, CDR2 LRSPGD (reference sequence). The CDR3 runs to 15 residues. V was clipped by 1 base and J by 2 bases; unmatched bases: 2. The chain's CDR3 is CTCSAGLGDYAEQFF. Partial CDR3 DNA: TGCACCTGCAGTGCAGGGCTGGGGGACTATGCT.

In its sample, this clone was seen many times. Mouse names are used for the genes. The missing CDR3 end, 4 residues past where the read stops, is filled in from the germline J gene. This specimen includes other DNA sequences encoding the same CDR3. The chain uses TRBV12-1 and TRBJ2-3; 8 bases map to TRBD1. Germline V CDR1 and CDR2: SGHSN, HYEKVE. This CDR3 comprises 15 residues. V was pared by 1 base and J by 0 bases, with 2 bases of the junction left unmatched. The sequenced CDR3 bases are TGTGCCAGCTCTCTTACAGGGGGTAGTGCAGAA. It encodes CASSLTGGSAE. The full-length CDR3 reads as CASSLTGGSAETLYF.

With regard to this clone: All gene names here are mouse names. The CDR3 extends 4 residues past the end of the read, so its final part is completed from the germline J gene. The chain couples TRBV19 to TRBJ1-1; D may be TRBD1 (5 bases). Germline CDR1 FNHDT, CDR2 SITEND (reference sequence). The V end lost 6 bases, the J end lost 1 base, and 10 bases lay between the germline ends. The CDR3 is 13 residues long. The CDR3 protein is CASTPTGNTEVFF. The part of the CDR3 DNA that was read is TGTGCCAGCACCCCAACAGGGAACACA.

This clone has a handful of counts. Gene names are mouse gene names. The CDR3 end falls 4 residues outside the read, so it is completed with the germline J gene. The chain links TRBV13-1 to TRBJ2-3, with a possible D match to TRBD2 (5 bases). Germline V lookup: CDR1 NSHNY, CDR2 SYGAGN. Deletions cut 2 bases from V and 1 base from J, with 8 bases between. This CDR3 has 14 amino acids. The CDR3 sequence is CASSDWEGAETLYF. The part of the CDR3 DNA that was read is TGTGCCAGCAGTGACTGGGAGGGTGCAGAA.

In regard to this clone: Genes and germline come from the mouse. The read gets to within 4 residues of the CDR3 end, and the germline J gene fills in the rest. The sample contains more than one DNA sequence encoding this CDR3. V is TRBV1 and J is TRBJ2-5, with D possibly TRBD1 on 5 matching bases. This CDR3 contains 14 residues. The V gene's germline CDR1 is NSQYPW and CDR2 LRSPGD (reference sequence). V was shortened by 3 bases and J by 0 bases, with 7 bases between the two germline ends. The CDR3 spells CTCSAQGNQDTQYF. CDR3 DNA (partial): TGCACCTGCAGTGCCCAGGGTAACCAAGAC.

This clone has a handful of counts. The germline and genes are mouse ones. Read data end 4 residues before the CDR3 end; the end is taken from the germline J gene. V usage is TRBV1 and J usage is TRBJ1-1; 10 bases align to TRBD1. Germline lookup yields CDR1 NSQYPW and CDR2 LRSPGD (reference sequence). There are 14 residues in the CDR3. The CDR3 loop reads CTCSADGQGVEVFF. The part of the CDR3 DNA that was read is TGCACCTGCAGTGCAGATGGACAGGGGGTA.

In regard to this clone: The genes and germline here are from mouse. The observed sequence ends 4 residues before the CDR3 terminus, with the missing tail filled in from the germline J gene. The chain links TRBV13-2 to TRBJ1-2; possible D gene TRBD1, 5 bases. Germline values: CDR1 NNHNN, CDR2 SYGAGS (reference sequence). CDR3 length equals 13 residues. CDR3: CASGEGGGTDYTF. The DNA read from the CDR3 is TGTGCCAGCGGTGAGGGGGGGGGAACC.

This clone appeared a few times. Gene names refer to mouse genes. The CDR3 goes on 4 residues after the read ends, and that part is filled in from the germline J gene. At the DNA level, this CDR3 is encoded by other sequences in the same sample as well. The V call is TRBV13-1, the J call TRBJ2-5; D unresolved. The CDR3 loop spans 13 amino acids. The germline V gene has CDR1 NSHNY and CDR2 SYGAGN. CDR3 protein: CASSDVTKDTQYF. The DNA read from the CDR3 is TGTGCCAGCAGTGATGTCACAAAAGAC.

On this clone itself: Genes here carry mouse names. The read finishes 4 residues shy of the CDR3 end, and the germline J gene is used to complete it. Additional DNA sequences in this sample encode the identical CDR3. The V and J genes are TRBV5 and TRBJ1-1; D gene ambiguous. The CDR3 consists of 12 residues. Trimming removed 3 bases from V and 1 base from J, with 3 bases in between. The germline V gene has CDR1 LGHNA and CDR2 YNLKQL (reference sequence). Here the CDR3 reads CASSQGNTEVFF. The covered CDR3 bases are TGTGCCAGCAGCCAGGGAAACACA.

A word on this clone: Germline and genes: mouse. The CDR3 end falls 4 residues outside the read, so it is completed with the germline J gene. Other DNA sequences within the sample encode an identical CDR3. The V and J genes are TRBV13-1 and TRBJ2-3; 7 positions agree with TRBD2. The V gene end was trimmed by 1 base and the J gene end by 0 bases; junction bases not matched to a gene: 2. This CDR3 has 15 amino acids. Germline V gives CDR1 NSHNY, CDR2 SYGAGN. The DNA read from the CDR3 is TGTGCCAGCAGTGATCGGGGGGGTAGTGCAGAA. As protein: CASSDRGGSAE. The full CDR3 protein reads CASSDRGGSAETLYF.

Points on this clone: Gene names and germline match the mouse. The read ends 3 residues before the CDR3 terminus; that terminus is restored from the germline J gene. V gene TRBV5 combines with J gene TRBJ1-6; maybe TRBD1 (5 bases). TRBJ1-6 is an ORF, with its function uncertain. Germline CDR1 and CDR2: LGHNA and YNLKQL (reference sequence). V lost 0 bases and J lost 8, with 11 bases in between. This CDR3 is built from 15 residues. The part of the CDR3 DNA that was read is TGTGCCAGCAGCCAAGAAGCAGGGAGAGATTCGCCC. It is translated as CASSQEAGRDSP. The CDR3 reads in full as CASSQEAGRDSPLYF.

On this clone itself: Gene names follow the mouse nomenclature. Read coverage stops 4 residues before the CDR3 terminus; the germline J gene supplies the remainder. This chain uses TRBV13-1 with TRBJ1-1; 7 bases are a match to TRBD1. The V segment lost 3 bases and the J segment 3 bases; nucleotides outside the gene matches: 5. Germline V lookup: CDR1 NSHNY, CDR2 SYGAGN. The CDR3 consists of 14 residues. Incomplete CDR3 DNA: TGTGCCAGCAGTGTCAACAGGGGTGACACA. Protein: CASSVNRGDT. The whole CDR3 protein is CASSVNRGDTEVFF.

In regard to this clone: Germline and genes: mouse. The CDR3 end lies 4 residues beyond the end of the read and is filled in from the germline J gene. This chain joins TRBV17 and TRBJ2-2; 9 nucleotides align to TRBD2. The ends lost 6 bases at V and 1 base at J; junction bases unmatched: 3. This CDR3 region has 15 residues. Germline assignment: CDR1 MNHDT and CDR2 YYDKIL. CDR3 amino acids: CASRRLGVNTGQLYF. The DNA read from the CDR3 is TGTGCTAGCAGAAGACTGGGGGTAAACACCGGG. The variable domain in full, completed from reference TRBV17 and TRBJ2-2, reads DTTVKQNPRYKLARVGKPVNLICSQTMNHDTMYWYQKKPNQAPKLLLFYYDKILNREADTFEKFQSSRPNNSFCSLYIGSAGLEYSAMYLCASRRLGVNTGQLYFGEGSKLTVL.

About this clone itself: Genes here carry mouse names. The read is 4 residues too short to cover the CDR3 end, so that end is filled in from the germline J gene. This chain joins TRBV13-2 and TRBJ2-7; D may be TRBD1 (6 bases). The length of the CDR3 is 11 residues. From germline, CDR1 is NNHNN and CDR2 SYGAGS (reference sequence). The CDR3: CASGRQDEQYF. CDR3 DNA, as far as it was read: TGTGCCAGCGGCCGACAGGAT.

This clone occurred a few times. The germline and genes are mouse ones. Read sequence stops 3 residues before the CDR3 end, and the germline J gene provides the missing end. The chain uses TRBV19 and TRBJ1-6; D is perhaps TRBD1 (6 bases). TRBJ1-6 falls under the ORF class, with uncertain function. Germline V lookup: CDR1 FNHDT, CDR2 SITEND (reference sequence). Trimming left V 1 base short and J 5 bases short, with 10 bases between. This CDR3 comprises 15 residues. This CDR3 is CASSINRVNNSPLYF. Partial CDR3 DNA: TGTGCCAGCAGTATAAACAGGGTGAATAATTCGCCC.

Note on this clone: Here the gene names and germline are mouse. Sequencing ends 3 residues short of the CDR3 end; the germline J gene provides the rest. The J gene is TRBJ1-6, the V gene TRBV19; TRBD1 is a possible D gene (6 bases). TRBJ1-6 is flagged as an ORF with uncertain function. Germline CDR1 is FNHDT and CDR2 is SITEND (reference sequence). The CDR3 contains 15 residues. Deletions cut 4 bases from V and 0 bases from J, with 8 bases between. CDR3 DNA (partial): TGTGCCAGCAGTCTCAGGGGTTCCTATAATTCGCCC. Its protein product is CASSLRGSYNSP. The complete CDR3 reads CASSLRGSYNSPLYF.

This clone was detected only a few times. Gene names and germline refer to mouse. The read finishes 3 residues shy of the CDR3 end, and the germline J gene is used to complete it. The V call is TRBV13-2, the J call TRBJ1-6; D not resolved. TRBJ1-6 counts as an open reading frame of uncertain function. Germline V gives CDR1 NNHNN, CDR2 SYGAGS (reference sequence). Trimming shortened V by 1 base and J by 10 bases, and 6 bases separated the two germline ends. CDR3 length: 12 amino acids. The sequenced part of the CDR3 DNA is TGTGCCAGCGGTGATCCTGGGTCGCCC. It encodes CASGDPGSP. The complete CDR3 reads CASGDPGSPLYF.